Listed here are 15 T cell receptor beta chains from one sample, sequenced in a study of vaccination effects on CD4 cells after COVID-19 (dated by TCRdb to 2021 to 2024). Their recognized antigens are unknown. Preparation of the library involved the immunoSEQ multiplex PCR assay. Held by TCRdb, this immuneACCESS table contains in-frame sequences only and omits some clones. Under half of the omission traces to an unresolved V gene where checked; the cause of the rest is unknown. The sample yields 40,000 or so clones; about 81% were counted once. Roughly 3% of the sample is held by the ten biggest clonotypes. After less than 13 days of culture, CD4+ T cells were isolated with the EasySep CD4+ T cell isolation kit. This material consisted of CD4+ T cells from PBMCs cultured without peptide, taken before COVID-19 vaccination. These receptors all stem from a human donor who received a COVID-19 vaccine.

The gene calls are TRBV18 and TRBJ2-5; possibly TRBD1 for D (6 bases). The germline V gene has CDR1 KGHSH and CDR2 LQKENI. CDR3 length: 15 residues. V was pared by 4 bases and J by 1 base, with 13 bases between. The CDR3 coding sequence is TGTGCCAGCTCACGGATAAAACAGGGCCAAGAGACCCAGTACTTC. Its translation is CASSRIKQGQETQYF.

The chain combines TRBV7-2 with TRBJ2-5, with a tentative D call TRBD2 (5 bases). This CDR3 contains 14 residues. The germline V and J ends were trimmed by 6 bases and 2 bases, with 13 bases remaining between them. CDR1 and CDR2 from the germline V gene are SGHTA and FQGNSA. In DNA, the CDR3 is TGTGCCAGCAGTTTCGAGAGGGTGCAAGAGACCCAGTACTTC. Residues: CASSFERVQETQYF.

The chain employs TRBV24-1 and TRBJ2-1; D might be TRBD1 (6 bases). V was pared by 2 bases and J by 6 bases, with 16 bases between. Germline V gene lookup returns CDR1 KGHDR and CDR2 SFDVKD. The CDR3 consists of 16 residues. CDR3 nucleotide sequence: TGTGCCACCAGTGATTGGACTGGAAGGGGGATCAATGAGCAGTTCTTC. As protein: CATSDWTGRGINEQFF.

The chain employs TRBV10-3 and TRBJ2-5; 8 nucleotides agree with TRBD2. The CDR3 totals 14 residues. Per the germline V gene, CDR1 is ENHRY and CDR2 is SYGVKD. Trimming cost V 7 bases and J 5 bases; bases outside gene matches: 9. CDR3 loop: CAIMASGGGETQYF. CDR3 coding DNA: TGTGCCATCATGGCCAGCGGGGGAGGGGAGACCCAGTACTTC.

The chain combines TRBV6-5 with TRBJ1-2; perhaps TRBD1 as D (5 bases). The CDR3 totals 14 residues. The V end was cut by 8 bases, the J end by 4 bases, with 17 bases between. The germline V gene has CDR1 MNHEY and CDR2 SVGAGI. The DNA of the CDR3 is TGTGCCAGCGTACCGGAAGCAGGGACCTATGGCTACACCTTC. This encodes CASVPEAGTYGYTF.

The chain links TRBV11-2 to TRBJ1-2; D not certain. The CDR3 is made up of 13 amino acids. Germline CDR1 is SGHAT and CDR2 is FQNNGV. The V end was cut by 1 base, the J end by 5 bases, with 8 bases between. The CDR3 DNA is TGTGCCAGCAGCTTAGGTGTTGAGTATGGCTACACCTTC. As protein: CASSLGVEYGYTF.

The chain carries TRBV6-5 and TRBJ2-5; a weak D match, TRBD1 (6 bases). The CDR3 has 15 residues. V was pared by 0 bases and J by 4 bases, with 12 bases between. CDR1 and CDR2 from the germline V gene are MNHEY and SVGAGI. Here the CDR3 DNA reads TGTGCCAGCAGTTACTCGGGGACAAGCTCAGAGACCCAGTACTTC. Translation: CASSYSGTSSETQYF.

The chain has TRBV15 and TRBJ2-4; D gene uncertain. V was clipped by 0 bases and J by 7 bases, with 7 bases between them. Germline V gene lookup returns CDR1 LNHNV and CDR2 YYDKDF (reference sequence). There are 13 residues in the CDR3. As DNA, the CDR3 is TGTGCCACCAGCAGAGATCTGGGGAACATTCAGTACTTC. Translation gives CATSRDLGNIQYF.

This clone was detected only a few times. The chain couples TRBV5-1 to TRBJ2-1; D ambiguous. Trimming stripped 1 base from V and 7 bases from J, with 21 bases between. This CDR3 is built from 17 residues. Germline V gives CDR1 SGHRS, CDR2 YFSETQ. DNA for the CDR3: TGCGCCAGCAGCTTGAGGAGCGTACTAACCCTGGGGAATGAGCAGTTCTTC. It specifies CASSLRSVLTLGNEQFF. The full variable domain, with the rest looked up from reference TRBV5-1 and TRBJ2-1, is KAGVTQTPRYLIKTRGQQVTLSCSPISGHRSVSWYQQTPGQGLQFLFEYFSETQRNKGNFPGRFSGRQFSNSRSEMNVSTLELGDSALYLCASSLRSVLTLGNEQFFGPGTRLTVL.

The count of this clone is one. This chain links TRBV19 with TRBJ2-3; perhaps TRBD1 as D (6 bases). Trimming stripped 4 bases from V and 0 bases from J, with 11 bases between. Germline V CDR1 and CDR2: LNHDA, SQIVND (reference sequence). The CDR3 loop spans 15 amino acids. This CDR3 is CASSRTVTSTDTQYF. CDR3 coding DNA: TGTGCCAGTAGTAGGACAGTCACTAGCACAGATACGCAGTATTTT.

The J gene is TRBJ2-2, the V gene TRBV7-6; unclear D gene. Germline CDR1 is SGHVS and CDR2 is FNYEAQ. The germline V and J ends were trimmed by 5 bases and 1 base, with 20 bases remaining between them. This CDR3 region has 18 residues. CDR3 amino acids: CASSHPAGAKVNTGELFF. As DNA, the CDR3 is TGTGCCAGCAGCCATCCCGCCGGCGCCAAGGTGAACACCGGGGAGCTGTTTTTT.

The V and J genes are TRBV7-2 and TRBJ2-3; 9 nucleotides match TRBD1. This CDR3 region has 16 residues. Losses at the gene ends were 0 bases for V and 4 bases for J; bases not matched to a gene: 5. In germline, CDR1 is SGHTA, CDR2 FQGNSA. This chain's CDR3 is CASSLAGTGPPDTQYF. DNA for the CDR3: TGTGCCAGCAGCTTAGCCGGGACAGGGCCCCCAGATACGCAGTATTTT.

This chain links TRBV5-1 with TRBJ1-5; possible D gene TRBD1, 5 bases. The CDR3 has 14 amino acids. Trimming took 1 base from V and 4 from J, leaving 9 bases between them. Germline V gene lookup returns CDR1 SGHRS and CDR2 YFSETQ. The CDR3 loop reads CASSLTGINQPQHF. DNA for the CDR3: TGCGCCAGCAGCTTGACAGGAATTAATCAGCCCCAGCATTTT.

The chain is built from TRBV6-5 and TRBJ1-1, with a possible D match to TRBD1 (5 bases). Germline V gives CDR1 MNHEY, CDR2 SVGAGI. This CDR3 spans 16 amino acids. Trimming took 4 bases from V and 10 from J, leaving 25 bases between them. For the CDR3, the DNA is TGTGCCAGCAGTTCTATCCGCGGGGCGGACCATCGGAGAGCTTTCTTT. This gives the protein CASSSIRGADHRRAFF.

V and J are TRBV5-1 and TRBJ1-5; 7 nucleotides match TRBD1. Trimming removed 2 bases from V and 2 bases from J; junction bases left unmatched: 1. This CDR3 region has 14 residues. The germline gives CDR1 SGHRS, CDR2 YFSETQ. The CDR3 loop is CASSFQGGNQPQHF. CDR3 DNA: TGCGCCAGCAGCTTTCAGGGGGGCAATCAGCCCCAGCATTTT. The full variable domain, completed using reference TRBV5-1 and TRBJ1-5, is KAGVTQTPRYLIKTRGQQVTLSCSPISGHRSVSWYQQTPGQGLQFLFEYFSETQRNKGNFPGRFSGRQFSNSRSEMNVSTLELGDSALYLCASSFQGGNQPQHFGDGTRLSIL.